The text below deals with one T cell receptor (beta chain). Germline V gene data show CDR1 as MGHRA and CDR2 as YSYEKL. V trimming: 5 bases; J trimming: 5 bases; junction bases outside the gene matches: 7. This CDR3 is built from 15 residues. The data originate from a study of cytomegalovirus exposure and HLA in healthy donors. Data came from immunoSEQ multiplex PCR; TCRdb stores just in-frame clones and leaves some out. The sample shows under 150,000 clones, 86% of them seen only once. The sample consisted of PBMCs. The receptor comes from a man aged 18 to 35 in good health and CMV-seronegative. The chain has TRBV4-1 and TRBJ2-3; 10 bases fit TRBD2. In nucleotides, the CDR3 is TGCGCCAGCAGCTTTCTAGCGGGGGTAATAGATACGCAGTATTTT. Protein product: CASSFLAGVIDTQYF.